What follows are 28 T cell receptor beta chains derived from one specimen sequenced in a study of beta chain features in type 1 diabetes listed by TCRdb under 2018. These TCRs are of unknown antigen specificity. The library was produced with the immunoSEQ multiplex PCR assay. All of the isolated RNA was reverse transcribed with the High Capacity cDNA Reverse Transcription Kit, so expressed TCRB transcripts were sequenced. Not all clones reach the TCRdb copy of this immuneACCESS table, which keeps in-frame sequences only. Checked studies attribute under half of the gap to unresolved V genes and leave the rest unexplained. The sample profile shows 150,000 to 200,000 clones; 9% of them were found once. The ten largest clones add up to about 0.7% of the sample. Broader findings and caveats from the paper: A moderate but significant shortening of TCRB CDR3 length was observed in type 1 diabetes patients in all four CD4+ subsets.

The sample comprised central memory CD4+ T cells from blood. These receptors were collected from a woman aged 25-40 years with type 1 diabetes.

This rearrangement joins TRBV19 to TRBJ2-2; tentatively, D is TRBD1 (5 bases). Germline V CDR1 and CDR2: LNHDA, SQIVND (reference sequence). CDR3 length equals 15 residues. The V gene lost 4 bases and the J gene lost 4 bases, with 13 bases spanning the gap. CDR3 nucleotide sequence: TGTGCCAGTAGTACCAGGGCCTGGACCACCGGGGAGCTGTTTTTT. Translated: CASSTRAWTTGELFF.

The table lists this clone with a few counts. The V gene is TRBV5-4, the J gene TRBJ2-3; 11 bases fit TRBD1. The V segment lost 3 bases and the J segment 5 bases; nucleotides outside the gene matches: 5. Germline V CDR1 and CDR2: SGHNT, YYREEE (reference sequence). The CDR3 totals 15 residues. Here the CDR3 reads CASSSGTGGRDTQYF. In nucleotides, the CDR3 is TGTGCCAGCAGCTCCGGGACAGGGGGGAGAGATACGCAGTATTTT.

The rearrangement joins TRBV10-3 to TRBJ2-3; 7 bases are a match to TRBD2. CDR1 and CDR2 (germline): ENHRY, SYGVKD. V shed 7 bases and J 0 bases; nucleotides not matched to a gene: 7. This CDR3 comprises 15 residues. CDR3 sequence: CAITISGSSTDTQYF. The CDR3 DNA reads as TGTGCCATCACCATTAGCGGGTCTAGCACAGATACGCAGTATTTT.

The chain carries TRBV27 and TRBJ2-5, with D perhaps matching TRBD2 (6 bases). The CDR3 covers 13 residues. Germline CDR1 is MNHEY and CDR2 is SMNVEV (reference sequence). V was trimmed by 8 bases and J by 1 base, leaving 11 bases between them. The CDR3 region has the DNA TGTGCCAGCCGCGGCGGGGTCCAAGAGACCCAGTACTTC. This translates into CASRGGVQETQYF.

This clone was counted between two and nine times. This chain joins TRBV30 and TRBJ1-5, with 7 bases that match TRBD1. Germline lookup yields CDR1 GTSNPN and CDR2 SVGIG (reference sequence). V lost 3 bases, J lost 7 bases, and 6 bases stayed unmatched. There are 13 residues in the CDR3. The CDR3 sequence is CAWSQGGGQPQHF. The DNA for the CDR3 is TGTGCCTGGAGCCAGGGGGGCGGCCAGCCCCAGCATTTT. Drawing the rest from reference TRBV30 and TRBJ1-5, the complete variable domain is SQTIHQWPATLVQPVGSPLSLECTVEGTSNPNLYWYRQAAGRGLQLLFYSVGIGQISSEVPQNLSASRPQDRQFILSSKKLLLSDSGFYLCAWSQGGGQPQHFGDGTRLSIL.

This clone showed up just a few times. This chain uses TRBV9 with TRBJ1-2; perhaps TRBD1 as D (5 bases). CDR3 length: 15 residues. Germline loops: CDR1 SGDLS, CDR2 YYNGEE. The V gene lost 5 bases and the J gene lost 2 bases, with 16 bases spanning the gap. CDR3 coding DNA: TGTGCCAGCAGTTACGGACCAACAGGAAACTATGGCTACACCTTC. This encodes CASSYGPTGNYGYTF.

This clone was seen a handful of times. The genes are TRBV7-9 and TRBJ2-1, with D uncertain. The germline V gene has CDR1 SEHNR and CDR2 FQNEAQ (reference sequence). The CDR3 is 13 residues long. Trimming pared 2 bases from V and 7 bases from J, leaving 9 bases between. The CDR3 loop is CASSLQPGNEQFF. For the CDR3, the DNA is TGTGCCAGCAGCTTACAACCCGGGAATGAGCAGTTCTTC. Full variable domain (missing parts from reference TRBV7-9 and TRBJ2-1): DTGVSQNPRHKITKRGQNVTFRCDPISEHNRLYWYRQTLGQGPEFLTYFQNEAQLEKSRLLSDRFSAERPKGSFSTLEIQRTEQGDSAMYLCASSLQPGNEQFFGPGTRLTVL.

With respect to this clone: A junction boundary mismatches the germline segment, possibly from a read error. The chain carries TRBV7-7 and TRBJ2-1; unclear D gene. Germline CDR1 is SSHAT and CDR2 is FNYEAQ (reference sequence). This CDR3 contains 15 residues. The CDR3 is CASSPDSSSYNEQFF. The CDR3 DNA sequence: TGTGCTAGCAGCCCTGACTCGAGCTCCTACAATGAGCAGTTCTTC.

The chain joins TRBV4-1 to TRBJ1-2; 8 bases align to TRBD1. Losses at the gene ends were 4 bases for V and 2 bases for J; bases not matched to a gene: 6. Germline V gene sequence: CDR1 MGHRA, CDR2 YSYEKL. The CDR3 is 15 residues long. The CDR3 coding sequence is TGCGCCAGCAGCCCCTTCCGGACAGGGAACTATGGCTACACCTTC. Its translation is CASSPFRTGNYGYTF.

This clone occurred a few times. The chain recombines TRBV5-1 with TRBJ1-2, with D tentatively TRBD1 (6 bases). Germline V gene sequence: CDR1 SGHRS, CDR2 YFSETQ. The CDR3 totals 12 residues. V shed 5 bases and J shed 4 bases, with 9 bases lying between them. CDR3 in DNA: TGCGCCAGCAGGTTACAGGGCTATGGCTACACCTTC. It is translated as CASRLQGYGYTF.

V is TRBV11-2 and J is TRBJ1-2; a possible D gene is TRBD1 (6 bases). This CDR3 spans 14 amino acids. The germline gives CDR1 SGHAT, CDR2 FQNNGV. V shed 0 bases and J shed 8 bases, with 13 bases lying between them. CDR3 DNA sequence: TGTGCCAGCAGCTTAGAACAGGGTGCGATCGGCTACACCTTC. This gives the protein CASSLEQGAIGYTF.

The chain recombines TRBV7-6 with TRBJ2-2; 12 bases fit TRBD2. CDR1 is SGHVS, CDR2 FNYEAQ, per germline. The CDR3 is 16 residues long. J lost 5 bases, V lost 5 bases, and 6 bases had no gene match. Here the CDR3 DNA reads TGTGCCAGCAGCCTACGCACTAGCGGGAGGACCGGGGAGCTGTTTTTT. This sequence encodes CASSLRTSGRTGELFF. The complete variable domain, with remaining parts taken from reference TRBV7-6 and TRBJ2-2, reads GAGVSQSPRYKVTKRGQDVALRCDPISGHVSLYWYRQALGQGPEFLTYFNYEAQQDKSGLPNDRFSAERPEGSISTLTIQRTEQRDSAMYRCASSLRTSGRTGELFFGEGSRLTVL.

V usage is TRBV29-1 and J usage is TRBJ2-3; D possibly corresponds to TRBD2 (5 bases). In germline, CDR1 is SQVTM, CDR2 ANQGSEA. The CDR3 covers 13 residues. Deletions cut 4 bases from V and 2 bases from J, with 10 bases between. The CDR3 bases are TGCAGCGTTGTTTCGGGGTACACAGATACGCAGTATTTT. Translating gives CSVVSGYTDTQYF.

The chain joins TRBV7-2 to TRBJ2-1, with TRBD2 matching 12 bases. V lost 6 bases, J lost 0 bases, and 12 bases stayed unmatched. Germline CDR1 is SGHTA and CDR2 is FQGNSA. The CDR3 is 19 residues long. The CDR3 nucleotides are TGTGCCAGCAGTTTTTCCGGGACTAGCGGGTTCCGCTCCTACAATGAGCAGTTCTTC. Amino acids: CASSFSGTSGFRSYNEQFF.

This clone was observed a handful of times. This chain links TRBV11-2 with TRBJ2-5; no clear D gene. This CDR3 is 11 amino acids long. CDR1 is SGHAT, CDR2 FQNNGV, per germline. The germline V and J ends were trimmed by 3 bases and 5 bases, with 4 bases remaining between them. CDR3 loop: CASSFIETQYF. The CDR3, as DNA: TGTGCCAGCAGCTTCATTGAGACCCAGTACTTC.

In this sample, this clone turned up many times. V gene TRBV19 combines with J gene TRBJ1-4, with TRBD1 matching over 7 bases. Germline assignment: CDR1 LNHDA and CDR2 SQIVND (reference sequence). J was trimmed by 4 bases and V by 4 bases; bases with no gene match: 3. The CDR3 extends over 14 amino acids. The CDR3, as DNA: TGTGCCAGTAGTAGTCACAGGGGTAATGAAAAACTGTTTTTT. Its translation is CASSSHRGNEKLFF.

J is TRBJ2-1 and V is TRBV27; 9 positions agree with TRBD2. The germline gives CDR1 MNHEY, CDR2 SMNVEV (reference sequence). With 6 bases clipped from V and 2 bases from J, the junction kept 8 bases outside the gene matches. The CDR3 loop spans 16 amino acids. CDR3 amino acids: CASSLLSSGTYNEQFF. In nucleotides, the CDR3 is TGTGCCAGCAGCCTTTTATCTAGCGGGACCTACAATGAGCAGTTCTTC.

The rearrangement joins TRBV18 to TRBJ2-6, with 10 bases identical to TRBD2. The CDR3 runs to 19 residues. Trimming removed 3 bases from V and 0 bases from J; junction bases left unmatched: 8. In germline, CDR1 is KGHSH, CDR2 LQKENI. For the CDR3, the DNA is TGTGCCAGCTCACCGAACCTTGTAGCGGGAGGCTCTGGGGCCAACGTCCTGACTTTC. Protein product: CASSPNLVAGGSGANVLTF.

The chain combines TRBV5-1 with TRBJ2-7; TRBD2 agrees at 11 bases. The CDR3 has 16 residues. The V gene's germline CDR1 is SGHRS and CDR2 YFSETQ. With V trimmed by 3 bases and J by 4 bases, 9 bases remained unmatched. CDR3 in amino acids: CASSSATSGEIYEQYF. For the CDR3, the DNA is TGCGCCAGCAGCTCAGCGACTAGCGGGGAGATTTACGAGCAGTACTTC.

This clone was picked up a small number of times. This chain links TRBV25-1 with TRBJ2-1; D remains ambiguous. Trimming cost V 3 bases and J 6 bases, with 12 bases left between them. The CDR3 consists of 14 residues. Per germline, CDR1 MGHDK and CDR2 SYGVNS. CDR3 loop: CASSDPQRGNEQFF. DNA of the CDR3: TGTGCCAGCAGTGATCCCCAGCGAGGCAATGAGCAGTTCTTC.

Details on this clone: The junction departs from germline at one end; a sequencing error may be responsible. The gene calls are TRBV5-1 and TRBJ1-4; 10 positions match TRBD1. CDR3 length: 14 residues. Germline V gives CDR1 SGHRS, CDR2 YFSETQ. The CDR3 DNA reads TGCGCCAGCAGTTTGGGGACAGGGGATGAAAAACTGTTTTTT. Translation gives CASSLGTGDEKLFF.

This clone was seen once. V usage is TRBV19 and J usage is TRBJ2-6; D gene unclear. The CDR3 spans 14 residues. V was clipped by 7 bases and J by 0 bases, with 7 bases between them. From germline, CDR1 is LNHDA and CDR2 SQIVND (reference sequence). The CDR3 sequence: CASTSRSGANVLTF. CDR3 in DNA: TGTGCCAGTACCTCCCGCTCTGGGGCCAACGTCCTGACTTTC.

A word on this clone: This CDR3 is also generated by other DNA sequences in the sample. This chain joins TRBV7-9 and TRBJ1-2; TRBD1 aligns across 8 bases. V was clipped by 3 bases and J by 0 bases; unmatched bases: 0. Per the germline V gene, CDR1 is SEHNR and CDR2 is FQNEAQ (reference sequence). The CDR3 is 14 residues long. CDR3 amino acids: CASSLGQANYGYTF. The CDR3 DNA sequence: TGTGCCAGCAGCTTGGGACAGGCTAACTATGGCTACACCTTC.

This clone was counted a few times. The rearrangement joins TRBV18 to TRBJ1-2; the D gene is possibly TRBD1 (6 bases). CDR3 size: 15 residues. Trimming took off 2 bases at V and 5 bases at J, with 15 bases between the two ends. Germline V gene data show CDR1 as KGHSH and CDR2 as LQKENI. This chain's CDR3 is CASSPSRTEGYGYTF. The CDR3 DNA is TGTGCCAGCTCACCATCTCGGACAGAAGGATATGGCTACACCTTC.

The chain employs TRBV29-1 and TRBJ2-5, with 8 bases that match TRBD1. Trimming at V came to 3 bases and at J to 4 bases, leaving 4 bases not matched to a gene. The CDR3 spans 13 residues. The V gene's germline CDR1 is SQVTM and CDR2 ANQGSEA. The CDR3 nucleotides are TGCAGCGTTGATGGACAGGGAGGAGAGACCCAGTACTTC. Protein: CSVDGQGGETQYF.

This clone was observed a handful of times. V gene TRBV15 combines with J gene TRBJ2-2; D not resolved. Trimming stripped 1 base from V and 6 bases from J, with 6 bases between. The CDR3 contains 13 residues. The germline gives CDR1 LNHNV, CDR2 YYDKDF (reference sequence). DNA for the CDR3: TGTGCCACCAGCAGAGCTAGATCCGGGGAGCTGTTTTTT. Its protein product is CATSRARSGELFF.

The chain couples TRBV30 to TRBJ1-2; unclear D gene. Germline V lookup: CDR1 GTSNPN, CDR2 SVGIG (reference sequence). Trimming removed 0 bases at V and 8 bases at J, with 13 bases between. The CDR3 has 13 residues. The CDR3 protein is CAWSVSLPRGYTF. DNA of the CDR3: TGTGCCTGGAGTGTATCACTGCCCCGCGGCTACACCTTC.

The table lists this clone with a few counts. This chain links TRBV21-1 with TRBJ2-7; the table calls TRBD1, which could not be checked here. TRBV21-1 is labeled a pseudogene. The CDR3 length is 16 residues. The CDR3: CASSTRGRGLPYEQYF. The CDR3 coding sequence is TGTGCCAGCAGCACCCGAGGCAGGGGGCTCCCCTACGAGCAGTACTTC.